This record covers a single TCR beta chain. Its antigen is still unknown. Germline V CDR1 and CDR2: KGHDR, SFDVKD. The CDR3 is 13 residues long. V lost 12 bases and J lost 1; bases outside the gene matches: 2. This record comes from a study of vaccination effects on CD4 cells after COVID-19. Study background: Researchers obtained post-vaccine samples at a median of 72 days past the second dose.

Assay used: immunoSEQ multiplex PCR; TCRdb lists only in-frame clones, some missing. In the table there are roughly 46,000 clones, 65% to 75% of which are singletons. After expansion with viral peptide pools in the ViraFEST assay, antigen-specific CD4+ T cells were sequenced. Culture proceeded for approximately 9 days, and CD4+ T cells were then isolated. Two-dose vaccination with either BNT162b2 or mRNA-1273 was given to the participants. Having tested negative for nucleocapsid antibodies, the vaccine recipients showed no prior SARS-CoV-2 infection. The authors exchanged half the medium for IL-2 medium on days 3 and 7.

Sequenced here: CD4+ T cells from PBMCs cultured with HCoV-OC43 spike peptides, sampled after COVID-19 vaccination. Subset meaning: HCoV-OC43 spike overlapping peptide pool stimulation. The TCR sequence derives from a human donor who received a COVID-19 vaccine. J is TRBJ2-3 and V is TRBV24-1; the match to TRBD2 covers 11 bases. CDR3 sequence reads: CAASGGRTDTQYF. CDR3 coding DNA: TGTGCCGCTAGCGGGGGGCGCACAGATACGCAGTATTTT.